This T cell receptor beta chain was obtained from a study of control samples from healthy donors and cancer patients. The data were produced by immunoSEQ multiplex PCR, yet TCRdb's version contains in-frame clones alone and is incomplete. In the table there are about 190,000 clones, roughly nine tenths of which are singletons. Germline trimming cut 7 bases from V and 5 bases from J; bases unmatched to any gene: 19. Germline CDR1 reads KGHDR; CDR2 reads SFDVKD. CDR3 length equals 18 residues. Sequencing was carried out using blood. The chain recombines TRBV24-1 with TRBJ1-2; 9 nucleotides agree with TRBD1. The TCR comes from a man between 25 and 39 years old in good health. The DNA of the CDR3 is TGTGCCACCAGGTCCCGGGACAGGGAGGACAGCCCGCTTTATGGCTACACCTTC. It codes for CATRSRDREDSPLYGYTF.